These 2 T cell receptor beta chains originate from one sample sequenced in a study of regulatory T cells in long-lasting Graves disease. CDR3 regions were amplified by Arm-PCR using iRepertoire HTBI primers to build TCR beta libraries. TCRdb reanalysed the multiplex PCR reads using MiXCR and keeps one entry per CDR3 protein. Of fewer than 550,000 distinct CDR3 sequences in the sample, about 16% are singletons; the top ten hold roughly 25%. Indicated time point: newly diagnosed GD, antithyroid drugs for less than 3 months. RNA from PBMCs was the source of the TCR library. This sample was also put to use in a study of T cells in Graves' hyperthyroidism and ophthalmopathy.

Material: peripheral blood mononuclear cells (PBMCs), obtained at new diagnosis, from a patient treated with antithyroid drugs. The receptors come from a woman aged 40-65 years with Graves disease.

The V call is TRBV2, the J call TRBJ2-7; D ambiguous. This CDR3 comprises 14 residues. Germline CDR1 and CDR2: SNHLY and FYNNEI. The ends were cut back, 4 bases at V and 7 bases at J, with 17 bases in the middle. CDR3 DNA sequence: TGTGCCAGCAGTGTAACAGTCAGGTTGAGGGAGCAGTACTTC. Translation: CASSVTVRLREQYF.

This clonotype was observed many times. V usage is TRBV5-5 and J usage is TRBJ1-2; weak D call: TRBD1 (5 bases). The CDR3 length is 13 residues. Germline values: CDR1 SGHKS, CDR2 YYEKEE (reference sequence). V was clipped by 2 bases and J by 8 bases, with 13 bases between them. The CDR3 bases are TGTGCCAGCAGCTTTGCAGGGATGGGGGGCTACACCTTC. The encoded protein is CASSFAGMGGYTF.